This T cell receptor (beta chain) emerged from a study of blood T cells in healthy people across ages. J gave up 11 bases and V 3 bases, and 11 bases lay outside the gene matches. This CDR3 comprises 15 residues. Germline values: CDR1 SGHVS, CDR2 FQNEAQ. Primers used in a second PCR of roughly 7 to 12 cycles were a sample-barcoded 5' primer and a J-beta primer mix. TCRdb reanalysed the 5' RACE reads using MiXCR and keeps one entry per CDR3 protein. The sample has around 780,000 distinct CDR3 sequences; around three fifths are singletons. The J gene is TRBJ2-5, the V gene TRBV7-8; 11 bases are a match to TRBD2. Input material: blood. This TCR was recovered from a man in his forties or fifties in good health. The CDR3 region is CASSLGLAGGDEQYF. CDR3 sequence (DNA): TGTGCCAGCAGCTTGGGGCTAGCGGGAGGCGATGAGCAGTACTTC. Drawing the rest from reference TRBV7-8 and TRBJ2-5, the complete variable domain is GAGVSQSPRYKVAKRGQDVALRCDPISGHVSLFWYQQALGQGPEFLTYFQNEAQLDKSGLPSDRFFAERPEGSVSTLKIQRTQQEDSAVYLCASSLGLAGGDEQYFGPGTRLLVL.